The subject of this entry is one TCR beta chain. This entry is derived from a study of patients and donors after allogeneic stem cell transplantation. The length of the CDR3 is 17 residues. V lost 0 bases and J lost 0, with 11 bases in between. Looked up from germline, CDR1 is MNHEY and CDR2 is SVGAGI. MiXCR, run by TCRdb on the RT-PCR reads, gives a single entry per CDR3 protein. The sample holds over 150,000 distinct CDR3 sequences; about 30% are singletons and the top ten take 2.5% to 3.5%. The sequenced material came from blood, either unsorted or a sorted T cell fraction (not recorded which). The rearrangement uses TRBV6-5 and TRBJ2-2; D remains unclear. The TCR comes from a human donor who was either an allogeneic HSCT recipient or a stem cell or donor lymphocyte infusion donor (not recorded which). It is not recorded whose cells these are; they may come from a transplant donor. CDR3 sequence: CASSYSGLFANTGELFF. CDR3 DNA sequence: TGTGCCAGCAGTTACTCTGGGCTATTCGCGAACACCGGGGAGCTGTTTTTT.